The 16 T cell receptor beta chains listed next were all sequenced from one sample in a study of T cells after posttransplantation cyclophosphamide. Sequencing used immunoSEQ multiplex PCR; TCRdb keeps in-frame clones, though not all of them. Of approximately 30,000 clones in the sample, 85% to 95% were seen once. Cells defined as naive were viable CD3+CD4+ or CD3+CD8+ and CCR7+CD45RA+CD45RO-CD95-CD27+CD28+. The sequencing sample was made of naive CD4+ T cells sorted from PBMCs. These receptors came from a woman aged 60-70 years in good health, CMV-negative, and a related stem cell transplant donor.

The CDR3 nucleotides read TGTGCCAGCATCCTCGAACAGGGGGTATCACCTTTCTTT. This sequence encodes CASILEQGVSPFF. This chain uses TRBV11-2 with TRBJ1-1; 8 bases fit TRBD1. Germline CDR1 SGHAT, CDR2 FQNNGV. V shed 7 bases and J 12 bases; nucleotides not matched to a gene: 13. This CDR3 region has 13 residues.

The V call is TRBV5-6, the J call TRBJ2-7, with TRBD2 matching over 14 bases. The CDR3 sequence is 15 residues long. Unmatched junction bases numbered 3, after V lost 0 bases and J lost 7 bases. The V gene's germline CDR1 is SGHDT and CDR2 YYEEEE. CDR3 in amino acids: CASSLGLAGGREQYF. The CDR3, as DNA: TGTGCCAGCAGCTTGGGACTAGCGGGAGGGCGAGAGCAGTACTTC.

The chain has TRBV19 and TRBJ1-2; maybe TRBD1 (6 bases). This CDR3 is built from 12 residues. The germline V gene encodes CDR1 LNHDA and CDR2 SQIVND (reference sequence). V dropped 5 bases and J dropped 8 bases, with 12 bases sitting between them. CDR3 sequence reads: CASSVAQGGYTF. Written as DNA, the CDR3 is TGTGCCAGTAGTGTTGCACAGGGCGGCTACACCTTC. Combining the CDR3 with reference TRBV19 and TRBJ1-2 gives the whole variable domain DGGITQSPKYLFRKEGQNVTLSCEQNLNHDAMYWYRQDPGQGLRLIYYSQIVNDFQKGDIAEGYSVSREKKESFPLTVTSAQKNPTAFYLCASSVAQGGYTFGSGTRLTVV.

The J gene is TRBJ2-4, the V gene TRBV5-1, with 9 bases lining up with TRBD2. Germline-derived CDR1 and CDR2 are SGHRS and YFSETQ. This CDR3 spans 17 amino acids. Trimming cost V 0 bases and J 1 base; bases outside gene matches: 5. In DNA, the CDR3 is TGCGCCAGCAGCTTGGCCGGCGGGGGGGCTGCCAAAAACATTCAGTACTTC. The encoded protein is CASSLAGGGAAKNIQYF.

The J gene is TRBJ2-7, the V gene TRBV28; D perhaps matches TRBD2 (6 bases). The length of the CDR3 is 16 residues. Trimming cost V 5 bases and J 2 bases, with 19 bases left between them. Germline CDR1 and CDR2: MDHEN and SYDVKM. CDR3 region: CASSVTGSGSPYEQYF. As DNA, the CDR3 is TGTGCCAGCAGTGTCACAGGCTCCGGGAGCCCCTACGAGCAGTACTTC. The full variable domain, rest sourced from reference TRBV28 and TRBJ2-7, is DVKVTQSSRYLVKRTGEKVFLECVQDMDHENMFWYRQDPGLGLRLIYFSYDVKMKEKGDIPEGYSVSREKKERFSLILESASTNQTSMYLCASSVTGSGSPYEQYFGPGTRLTVT.

This chain links TRBV19 with TRBJ1-2, with D possibly matching TRBD1 (5 bases). V dropped 7 bases and J dropped 8 bases, with 17 bases sitting between them. This CDR3 is built from 13 residues. Germline V CDR1 and CDR2: LNHDA, SQIVND (reference sequence). CDR3 region: CASTPGGYWGYTF. In nucleotides, the CDR3 is TGTGCCAGTACTCCTGGGGGGTATTGGGGCTACACCTTC.

The DNA of the CDR3 is TGCGCCAGCAGGGGCCCCGTGGGGAGGAACATTCAGTACTTC. This sequence encodes CASRGPVGRNIQYF. This sequence joins TRBV10-2 and TRBJ2-4, with D possibly being TRBD2 (6 bases). The germline gives CDR1 WSHSY, CDR2 SAAADI. The CDR3 sequence is 14 residues long. V was pared by 6 bases and J by 7 bases, with 16 bases between.

As for this clone: This specimen includes other DNA sequences encoding the same CDR3. The J gene is TRBJ2-7, the V gene TRBV6-1; 7 nucleotides agree with TRBD2. The CDR3 extends over 15 amino acids. V lost 2 bases and J lost 3; bases outside the gene matches: 7. The germline V gene has CDR1 MNHNS and CDR2 SASEGT. Written as DNA, the CDR3 is TGTGCCAGCAGTGAAAAGCGGCCTAGCGGCTACGAGCAGTACTTC. Translating it yields CASSEKRPSGYEQYF.

This chain uses TRBV7-2 with TRBJ2-2; a weak D match, TRBD1 (7 bases). The V end lost 5 bases, the J end lost 4 bases, and 14 bases lay between the germline ends. This CDR3 has 15 amino acids. Germline V gene data show CDR1 as SGHTA and CDR2 as FQGNSA. As DNA, the CDR3 is TGTGCCAGCAGCCCACGACAGGGAGGCACCGGGGAGCTGTTTTTT. As protein: CASSPRQGGTGELFF.

The chain joins TRBV18 to TRBJ2-1, with TRBD2 matching 10 bases. Trimming at V came to 3 bases and at J to 4 bases, leaving 6 bases not matched to a gene. Germline assignment: CDR1 KGHSH and CDR2 LQKENI. This CDR3 contains 16 residues. The CDR3 is CASSPGAGGPYNEQFF. The CDR3 coding sequence is TGTGCCAGCTCACCGGGAGCGGGGGGGCCGTACAATGAGCAGTTCTTC.

This clone was seen only once. The genes are TRBV7-2 and TRBJ2-1, with TRBD2 identical over 9 bases. CDR3 length: 14 residues. Germline-derived CDR1 and CDR2 are SGHTA and FQGNSA. J lost 10 bases, V lost 1 base, and 5 bases had no gene match. The DNA for the CDR3 is TGTGCCAGCAGCTTAGGCGGGGGGGTTGGGGAGCAGTTCTTC. It specifies CASSLGGGVGEQFF.

This chain connects TRBV7-9 to TRBJ1-2, with TRBD1 identical over 7 bases. There are 13 residues in the CDR3. With V trimmed by 4 bases and J by 2 bases, 1 base remained unmatched. Germline V gives CDR1 SEHNR, CDR2 FQNEAQ (reference sequence). The CDR3 loop is CASSSGQNYGYTF. The CDR3 DNA reads TGTGCCAGCAGCTCGGGACAGAACTATGGCTACACCTTC.

The chain uses TRBV28 and TRBJ1-5; tentatively, D is TRBD1 (6 bases). Trimming removed 6 bases from V and 7 bases from J, with 16 bases in between. The CDR3 is 14 amino acids. Germline V gene sequence: CDR1 MDHEN, CDR2 SYDVKM. CDR3 amino acids: CASSDTGSYQPQHF. The CDR3 DNA reads TGTGCCAGCAGCGATACAGGGTCTTACCAGCCCCAGCATTTT.

A note on this clone: A junction boundary mismatches the germline segment, possibly from a read error. Different DNA sequences within this sample yield the same CDR3. The CDR3 DNA reads as TGCGCCAGCAGCCGAAGACAGGGTACTAATGAAAAGCTGTTTTTT. Residues: CASSRRQGTNEKLFF. This chain joins TRBV5-1 and TRBJ1-4; 7 positions agree with TRBD1. This CDR3 region has 15 residues. CDR1 and CDR2 from the germline V gene are SGHRS and YFSETQ. Full variable domain (missing parts from reference TRBV5-1 and TRBJ1-4): KAGVTQTPRYLIKTRGQQVTLSCSPISGHRSVSWYQQTPGQGLQFLFEYFSETQRNKGNFPGRFSGRQFSNSRSEMNVSTLELGDSALYLCASSRRQGTNEKLFFGSGTQLSVL.

The chain uses TRBV27 and TRBJ1-5; D not certain. V lost 4 bases and J 7 bases, leaving 14 bases between the germline ends. Germline assignment: CDR1 MNHEY and CDR2 SMNVEV (reference sequence). The CDR3 has 14 residues. CDR3 in amino acids: CASSWAGPRQPQHF. CDR3 nucleotides: TGTGCCAGCAGTTGGGCGGGCCCTCGGCAGCCCCAGCATTTT.

The rearrangement uses TRBV9 and TRBJ2-7, with D possibly matching TRBD1 (5 bases). Germline lookup yields CDR1 SGDLS and CDR2 YYNGEE. The V gene lost 0 bases and the J gene lost 0 bases, with 13 bases spanning the gap. The CDR3 extends over 16 amino acids. The CDR3 protein is CASSVGGSGNSYEQYF. The CDR3 bases are TGTGCCAGCAGCGTAGGGGGTTCAGGGAACTCCTACGAGCAGTACTTC.